The clone carrying this TCR beta chain was observed many times. Amplification yielded TCR beta CDR3 regions, with RNA transcripts as the source. The TCR CDR3 first-round RT-PCR relied on the HTBI primer set. Each CDR3 protein gets one entry after TCRdb re-called the multiplex PCR reads with MiXCR. The sample yields around 350,000 distinct CDR3 sequences, 12% to 15% seen once. These data come from a study of T cells in Graves' hyperthyroidism and ophthalmopathy. The CDR3 is made up of 14 amino acids. V trimming: 6 bases; J trimming: 5 bases; junction bases outside the gene matches: 1. The TCR was taken from a woman in her fifties or sixties with Graves' ophthalmopathy. The V and J genes are TRBV12-3 or TRBV12-4 and TRBJ1-6, with 10 bases that match TRBD1. The sample taken for sequencing was blood. CDR3 DNA sequence: TGTGCCAGCAGGGGGACAGGGGATAATTCACCCCTCCACTTT. It yields the protein CASRGTGDNSPLHF.